This record covers a single T cell receptor beta chain. This specimen belongs to a study of blood T cell repertoires in COVID-19. Study-wide background: The United States, Italy and Spain were the sources of the acute and convalescent COVID-19 samples. In each case, the material was cDNA or gDNA derived from T cells, B-cell-depleted T cells, or PBMCs.

Only in-frame clones appear in the TCRdb table, and some are missing; sequencing was by immunoSEQ multiplex PCR. Of roughly 300,000 clones listed, 70% to 90% are singletons. Cohorts were based on clinical histories the participants reported. Two negative PCRs, clearance, or symptom resolution were required of recovered Cohort 3 donors. The CDR3 is 15 residues long. V lost 6 bases, J lost 6 bases, and 10 bases stayed unmatched. Germline V lookup: CDR1 MDHEN, CDR2 SYDVKM. V usage is TRBV28 and J usage is TRBJ2-2, with 7 bases lining up with TRBD1. Sequenced material: PBMCs or T cells enriched from blood (not recorded which). This TCR came from a young woman who had recovered from COVID-19. DNA for the CDR3: TGTGCCAGCAGCCGGGCGGACAGGTGGGCCGGGGAGCTGTTTTTT. Translated, it gives CASSRADRWAGELFF.